This T cell receptor (beta chain) originates from a study of cytomegalovirus exposure and HLA in healthy donors. Study-level results: Rarity characterized most TCR sequences, yet some public TCRs appeared in many donors.

Assay used: immunoSEQ multiplex PCR; TCRdb lists only in-frame clones, some missing. In the table there are about 130,000 clones, about 94% of which are singletons. This CDR3 is built from 16 residues. J lost 2 bases, V lost 0 bases, and 2 bases had no gene match. Germline-derived CDR1 and CDR2 are SGHNT and YYREEE (reference sequence). Comments on this clone: Its antigen is not known.

Input material: PBMCs. The gene calls are TRBV5-4 and TRBJ2-5, with 12 bases fitting TRBD2. This clonotype was obtained from a man aged 18 to 29 in good health and CMV-seropositive. The CDR3 loop reads CASSLGTSGTQETQYF. The DNA for the CDR3 is TGTGCCAGCAGCTTGGGGACTAGCGGGACTCAAGAGACCCAGTACTTC.